Detailed here is one T cell receptor beta chain. Its matching antigen is unknown. The sequenced fragment ends 3 residues before the CDR3 boundary, so the rest is inferred from the germline J gene. Generated by immunoSEQ multiplex PCR, the TCRdb table keeps only in-frame clones and is missing some. The sample includes some 53,000 clones, none of them occurring once. The CDR3 is 14 residues long. The V gene's germline CDR1 is SEHNR and CDR2 FQNEAQ (reference sequence). Trimming removed 3 bases at V and 4 bases at J, with 9 bases between. This specimen belongs to a study of T cell clonality in common variable immunodeficiency. Study-level points and caveats: In common variable immunodeficiency, TCR beta chains reportedly carried fewer deletions and N-nucleotide insertions.

The rearrangement uses TRBV7-9 and TRBJ1-4; D not resolved. This clonotype originated in a person aged 18 to 70 in good health. Sample: peripheral blood mononuclear cells. The sequenced CDR3 bases are TGTGCCAGCAGCTTTGGTCAGATTAATGAAAAA. It encodes CASSFGQINEK. The CDR3 reads in full as CASSFGQINEKLFF.